Each of the 2 T cell receptor beta chains below was sequenced from the same sample in a study of shared clonotypes between healthy human individuals. Only in-frame clones appear in the TCRdb table, and some are missing; sequencing was by immunoSEQ multiplex PCR. The table shows 550,000 to 850,000 clones, with approximately 72% occurring only once. Input material: memory CD4+ T cells sorted from blood. Subset denoted: CD45RA-negative fraction. These receptors all stem from a woman aged 30 to 39 in good health.

This rearrangement joins TRBV2 to TRBJ2-7, with D possibly matching TRBD1 (5 bases). The CDR3 extends over 13 amino acids. Between the trimmed V and J ends, which lost 4 bases and 4 bases, there was a span of 11 bases. Germline CDR1 reads SNHLY; CDR2 reads FYNNEI. CDR3 bases: TGTGCCAGCAGTGGGCAAGGACATTACGAGCAGTACTTC. Protein sequence: CASSGQGHYEQYF.

CDR3 in amino acids: CASSFGGTSGIPYEQYF. The CDR3 DNA follows: TGTGCCAGCAGCTTCGGTGGGACTAGCGGAATACCATACGAGCAGTACTTC. The chain uses TRBV5-5 and TRBJ2-7; TRBD2 agrees at 11 bases. CDR3 length equals 17 residues. The J segment lost 4 bases and the V segment lost 2 bases, leaving 11 bases of the junction unmatched. Germline CDR1 reads SGHKS; CDR2 reads YYEKEE (reference sequence).